These 23 T cell receptor beta chains came from one sample sequenced in a study of T cell responses to AZD1222 COVID-19 vaccine. Libraries were prepared by immunoSEQ multiplex PCR; TCRdb keeps only in-frame clonotypes and omits some of them. The data contain roughly 120,000 clones, roughly 90% of them singletons. The specimen was peripheral blood, collected 28 days after the second AZD1222 dose. Every receptor here comes from an adult who received the AZD1222 COVID-19 vaccine.

The table lists this clone with a few counts. V and J are TRBV28 and TRBJ2-7; 8 nucleotides agree with TRBD2. V shed 2 bases, J shed 9 bases, and the junction held 15 bases outside the gene matches. Germline V lookup: CDR1 MDHEN, CDR2 SYDVKM. The CDR3 sequence is 16 residues long. The chain's CDR3 is CASSLPITGTSDRQYF. The CDR3 DNA reads as TGTGCCAGCAGTTTACCGATCACCGGGACTAGTGACCGGCAGTACTTC.

The table lists this clone with a count of one. The chain joins TRBV2 to TRBJ1-2, with TRBD1 identical over 8 bases. Trimming removed 10 bases from V and 3 bases from J; junction bases left unmatched: 4. The CDR3 loop spans 12 amino acids. The germline CDR1 and CDR2 sequences are SNHLY and FYNNEI. Here the CDR3 reads CATQGADYGYTF. CDR3 sequence (DNA): TGTGCCACCCAGGGGGCAGACTATGGCTACACCTTC.

This CDR3 is CASSYFGTKNYGYTF. The CDR3 coding sequence is TGTGCCAGCAGTTACTTCGGGACAAAGAACTATGGCTACACCTTC. This rearrangement joins TRBV6-5 to TRBJ1-2; possible D gene TRBD1, 6 bases. V dropped 1 base and J dropped 2 bases, with 11 bases sitting between them. Germline CDR1 MNHEY, CDR2 SVGAGI. The CDR3 contains 15 residues.

This chain uses TRBV6-5 with TRBJ2-7, with 8 positions matching TRBD1. V shed 1 base and J 4 bases; nucleotides not matched to a gene: 6. CDR1 is MNHEY, CDR2 SVGAGI, per germline. This CDR3 contains 15 residues. This CDR3 reads CASSYFTGGNYEQYF. CDR3 in DNA: TGTGCCAGCAGTTACTTCACAGGGGGTAATTACGAGCAGTACTTC.

This rearrangement joins TRBV7-2 to TRBJ2-3, with D unresolved. CDR1 is SGHTA and CDR2 is FQGNSA in the germline V gene. The CDR3 has 13 amino acids. The germline V and J ends were trimmed by 2 bases and 10 bases, with 13 bases remaining between them. CDR3 coding DNA: TGTGCCAGCAGCTTAAGTGCTCTATACGCGCAGTATTTT. It encodes CASSLSALYAQYF.

The gene calls are TRBV5-1 and TRBJ2-2, with 9 nucleotides matching TRBD1. CDR1 and CDR2 (germline): SGHRS, YFSETQ. CDR3 length equals 18 residues. The V and J ends lost 5 bases and 0 bases, in that order; junction bases with no gene match: 11. The CDR3: CASRSDGQGTPNTGELFF. DNA for the CDR3: TGCGCCAGCAGATCAGACGGACAGGGGACCCCGAACACCGGGGAGCTGTTTTTT. Full variable domain (outside the CDR3, taken from reference TRBV5-1 and TRBJ2-2): KAGVTQTPRYLIKTRGQQVTLSCSPISGHRSVSWYQQTPGQGLQFLFEYFSETQRNKGNFPGRFSGRQFSNSRSEMNVSTLELGDSALYLCASRSDGQGTPNTGELFFGEGSRLTVL.

The V gene is TRBV28, the J gene TRBJ2-7; 8 bases fit TRBD1. The CDR3 sequence is 14 residues long. The trim removed 5 bases at V and 0 bases at J, leaving 3 bases unmatched. CDR1 and CDR2 (germline): MDHEN, SYDVKM. DNA for the CDR3: TGTGCCAGCAGTACCAGGGGGCACTCCTACGAGCAGTACTTC. It yields the protein CASSTRGHSYEQYF.

The V call is TRBV19, the J call TRBJ1-3, with a weak D call TRBD1 (6 bases). In germline, CDR1 is LNHDA, CDR2 SQIVND (reference sequence). The germline V and J ends were trimmed by 3 bases and 0 bases, with 9 bases remaining between them. The CDR3 consists of 15 residues. This CDR3 reads CASSMRTASGNTIYF. CDR3 DNA: TGTGCCAGTAGTATGAGGACAGCCTCTGGAAACACCATATATTTT. The full variable domain, in which reference TRBV19 and TRBJ1-3 provide the parts outside the CDR3, is DGGITQSPKYLFRKEGQNVTLSCEQNLNHDAMYWYRQDPGQGLRLIYYSQIVNDFQKGDIAEGYSVSREKKESFPLTVTSAQKNPTAFYLCASSMRTASGNTIYFGEGSWLTVV.

The genes are TRBV19 and TRBJ2-1; 8 bases are shared with TRBD2. This CDR3 is built from 15 residues. J was trimmed by 10 bases and V by 3 bases; bases with no gene match: 11. Germline V gene data show CDR1 as LNHDA and CDR2 as SQIVND (reference sequence). CDR3 protein: CASSMSGLGLIEQFF. CDR3 bases: TGTGCCAGTAGTATGTCGGGACTAGGTTTAATCGAGCAGTTCTTC.

The CDR3 coding sequence is TGTGCCAGCAGTGAGAGGACCGGGGAGCTGTTTTTT. Its protein product is CASSERTGELFF. The J gene is TRBJ2-2, the V gene TRBV2; no definite D call. Germline CDR1 and CDR2: SNHLY and FYNNEI. V was cut by 3 bases and J by 5 bases, with 4 bases left in between. The CDR3 length is 12 residues.

V is TRBV30 and J is TRBJ1-1; 8 bases align to TRBD1. The CDR3 consists of 12 residues. The germline V gene encodes CDR1 GTSNPN and CDR2 SVGIG (reference sequence). V was pared by 5 bases and J by 11 bases, with 10 bases of the junction left unmatched. CDR3 in amino acids: CAWGGTGLYAFF. CDR3 coding DNA: TGTGCCTGGGGTGGGACAGGATTATACGCTTTCTTT.

V and J are TRBV21-1 and TRBJ2-7; TRBD2 is taken as the D call from the table, unchecked against the DNA. TRBV21-1 is shown as a pseudogene. This CDR3 is 15 amino acids long. The CDR3 region is CASSKATRETYEQYF. The CDR3 DNA follows: TGTGCCAGCAGCAAAGCGACCCGGGAAACCTACGAGCAGTACTTC.

V gene TRBV7-5 combines with J gene TRBJ1-5; the table assigns TRBD1, which was not confirmed against the DNA. TRBV7-5 is tagged as a pseudogene. The CDR3 is 15 amino acids. In DNA, the CDR3 is TGTGCCAGAAGTTCGGACAAGAATAGCAATCAGCCCCAGCATTTT. Encoded protein: CARSSDKNSNQPQHF.

V is TRBV3-1 (or the pseudogene TRBV3-2) and J is TRBJ1-1, with 7 bases fitting TRBD1. V lost 3 bases to trimming and J lost 10 bases; unmatched junction nucleotides: 5. From germline, CDR1 is LGHDT and CDR2 YNNKEL (reference sequence). The CDR3 is 12 amino acids. Here the CDR3 DNA reads TGTGCCAGCAGCCACAGGGGGTTCGTAGCTTTCTTT. Protein sequence: CASSHRGFVAFF.

The genes are TRBV4-1 and TRBJ1-5; 12 bases match TRBD1. V was clipped by 5 bases and J by 2 bases; unmatched bases: 7. The length of the CDR3 is 17 residues. Germline V lookup: CDR1 MGHRA, CDR2 YSYEKL. The DNA of the CDR3 is TGCGCCAGCAGCTGGGGGGACAGGGGGCTTGGCAATCAGCCCCAGCATTTT. This encodes CASSWGDRGLGNQPQHF.

The rearrangement joins TRBV27 to TRBJ1-5; no definite D call. The germline V gene has CDR1 MNHEY and CDR2 SMNVEV (reference sequence). The CDR3 extends over 13 amino acids. Trimming shortened V by 3 bases and J by 9 bases, and 12 bases separated the two germline ends. This CDR3 is CASSFIITGPQHF. The CDR3 DNA reads as TGTGCCAGCAGTTTCATAATAACGGGGCCCCAGCATTTT.

The rearrangement joins TRBV4-2 to TRBJ2-5; D remains unclear. The V gene lost 4 bases and the J gene lost 5 bases, with 11 bases spanning the gap. The germline gives CDR1 LGHNA, CDR2 YNFKEQ. This CDR3 spans 13 amino acids. The CDR3 region is CASSLTYGETQYF. The DNA of the CDR3 is TGTGCCAGCAGCCTTACGTATGGCGAGACCCAGTACTTC.

This clone was found once. The V gene is TRBV12-5, the J gene TRBJ2-7, with TRBD2 matching over 14 bases. Germline V gene data show CDR1 as LGHNT and CDR2 as FRNRAP. This CDR3 region has 15 residues. J was trimmed by 3 bases and V by 7 bases; bases with no gene match: 5. The CDR3 protein is CASARGLAGVYEQYF. DNA of the CDR3: TGTGCTAGTGCCAGGGGACTAGCGGGAGTCTACGAGCAGTACTTC.

The chain recombines TRBV7-9 with TRBJ2-3; 11 bases align to TRBD2. In germline, CDR1 is SEHNR, CDR2 FQNEAQ (reference sequence). The CDR3 runs to 17 residues. The V segment lost 5 bases and the J segment 3 bases; nucleotides outside the gene matches: 10. The CDR3 nucleotides read TGTGCCAGCAGCACCTACTCTAGCGGGAGGTTGACAGATACGCAGTATTTT. Translated, it gives CASSTYSSGRLTDTQYF.

This chain links TRBV6-5 with TRBJ1-4; D perhaps matches TRBD1 (5 bases). V lost 8 bases to trimming and J lost 8 bases, with 18 bases between them. This CDR3 contains 14 residues. Germline V CDR1 and CDR2: MNHEY, SVGAGI. DNA of the CDR3: TGTGCCAGCGGGGGTGGTGCCGGGTGGGAAAAACTGTTTTTT. Translation gives CASGGGAGWEKLFF.

This chain links TRBV6-6 with TRBJ1-1; D not certain. V was shortened by 10 bases and J by 1 base, with 10 bases between the two germline ends. From germline, CDR1 is MNHNY and CDR2 SVGAGI (reference sequence). The CDR3 totals 12 residues. The CDR3 DNA reads as TGTGCCACTGGACGCCGGAACACTGAAGCTTTCTTT. Its protein is CATGRRNTEAFF.

The chain couples TRBV9 to TRBJ2-5; 8 nucleotides match TRBD1. Germline CDR1 is SGDLS and CDR2 is YYNGEE. The CDR3 spans 14 residues. V lost 5 bases, J lost 1 base, and 4 bases stayed unmatched. CDR3 sequence: CASSPGTGQETQYF. The CDR3 DNA sequence: TGTGCCAGCAGTCCTGGGACAGGCCAAGAGACCCAGTACTTC.

As to this clone: Other DNA variants within this sample encode the same CDR3. The chain links TRBV28 to TRBJ1-3, with D uncertain. This CDR3 comprises 13 residues. V gave up 3 bases and J gave up 0 bases, with 3 bases separating them. The germline gives CDR1 MDHEN, CDR2 SYDVKM. CDR3 nucleotide sequence: TGTGCCAGCAGTTTTGGCTCTGGAAACACCATATATTTT. Translating it yields CASSFGSGNTIYF.